The source of this T cell receptor beta chain is a study of T cell repertoires in cytomegalovirus infection. Study-level results: The cumulative frequency of public TCR beta families distinguished individuals who carried CMV together with the relevant HLA.

TCRdb re-called the reads through MiXCR, storing one row per CDR3 protein. The sample has about 310,000 distinct CDR3 sequences, about a sixth seen once. Remarks on this clonotype: The antigen is not known.

The CDR3 contains 16 residues. The germline gives CDR1 MNHEY, CDR2 SMNVEV (reference sequence). J gave up 6 bases and V 4 bases, and 12 bases lay outside the gene matches. This TCR derives from a human donor in good health (CMV status not recorded). Some clones in this sample may be carry-over from other donors' samples. Specimen: PBMCs. The chain carries TRBV27 and TRBJ2-4, with 7 bases aligning to TRBD1. CDR3 sequence: CASSSNLGTELNIQYF. CDR3 sequence (DNA): TGTGCCAGCAGTTCGAACCTCGGGACAGAGCTAAACATTCAGTACTTC.